This TCR beta chain was obtained from a study of metastatic and nonmetastatic thyroid tumors. TCRdb re-called clones via MiXCR from the PCR reads. This table has over 55,000 clones, 25% to 35% appearing once. Patients underwent thyroid surgery, and none had received any treatment before it. The CDR3 loop spans 13 amino acids. Germline lookup yields CDR1 SGHRS and CDR2 YFSETQ. V lost 1 base to trimming and J lost 5 bases, with 10 bases between them. This rearrangement joins TRBV5-1 to TRBJ2-7; D is undetermined. The receptor was isolated from a female donor with papillary thyroid cancer or a benign thyroid nodule (not recorded which). Some clones in this sample may be carry-over from other donors' samples. The sequenced sample consisted of blood. The CDR3 region is CASSLLGSNEQYF. The CDR3, as DNA: TGCGCCAGCAGCTTGTTGGGTTCCAACGAGCAGTACTTC.